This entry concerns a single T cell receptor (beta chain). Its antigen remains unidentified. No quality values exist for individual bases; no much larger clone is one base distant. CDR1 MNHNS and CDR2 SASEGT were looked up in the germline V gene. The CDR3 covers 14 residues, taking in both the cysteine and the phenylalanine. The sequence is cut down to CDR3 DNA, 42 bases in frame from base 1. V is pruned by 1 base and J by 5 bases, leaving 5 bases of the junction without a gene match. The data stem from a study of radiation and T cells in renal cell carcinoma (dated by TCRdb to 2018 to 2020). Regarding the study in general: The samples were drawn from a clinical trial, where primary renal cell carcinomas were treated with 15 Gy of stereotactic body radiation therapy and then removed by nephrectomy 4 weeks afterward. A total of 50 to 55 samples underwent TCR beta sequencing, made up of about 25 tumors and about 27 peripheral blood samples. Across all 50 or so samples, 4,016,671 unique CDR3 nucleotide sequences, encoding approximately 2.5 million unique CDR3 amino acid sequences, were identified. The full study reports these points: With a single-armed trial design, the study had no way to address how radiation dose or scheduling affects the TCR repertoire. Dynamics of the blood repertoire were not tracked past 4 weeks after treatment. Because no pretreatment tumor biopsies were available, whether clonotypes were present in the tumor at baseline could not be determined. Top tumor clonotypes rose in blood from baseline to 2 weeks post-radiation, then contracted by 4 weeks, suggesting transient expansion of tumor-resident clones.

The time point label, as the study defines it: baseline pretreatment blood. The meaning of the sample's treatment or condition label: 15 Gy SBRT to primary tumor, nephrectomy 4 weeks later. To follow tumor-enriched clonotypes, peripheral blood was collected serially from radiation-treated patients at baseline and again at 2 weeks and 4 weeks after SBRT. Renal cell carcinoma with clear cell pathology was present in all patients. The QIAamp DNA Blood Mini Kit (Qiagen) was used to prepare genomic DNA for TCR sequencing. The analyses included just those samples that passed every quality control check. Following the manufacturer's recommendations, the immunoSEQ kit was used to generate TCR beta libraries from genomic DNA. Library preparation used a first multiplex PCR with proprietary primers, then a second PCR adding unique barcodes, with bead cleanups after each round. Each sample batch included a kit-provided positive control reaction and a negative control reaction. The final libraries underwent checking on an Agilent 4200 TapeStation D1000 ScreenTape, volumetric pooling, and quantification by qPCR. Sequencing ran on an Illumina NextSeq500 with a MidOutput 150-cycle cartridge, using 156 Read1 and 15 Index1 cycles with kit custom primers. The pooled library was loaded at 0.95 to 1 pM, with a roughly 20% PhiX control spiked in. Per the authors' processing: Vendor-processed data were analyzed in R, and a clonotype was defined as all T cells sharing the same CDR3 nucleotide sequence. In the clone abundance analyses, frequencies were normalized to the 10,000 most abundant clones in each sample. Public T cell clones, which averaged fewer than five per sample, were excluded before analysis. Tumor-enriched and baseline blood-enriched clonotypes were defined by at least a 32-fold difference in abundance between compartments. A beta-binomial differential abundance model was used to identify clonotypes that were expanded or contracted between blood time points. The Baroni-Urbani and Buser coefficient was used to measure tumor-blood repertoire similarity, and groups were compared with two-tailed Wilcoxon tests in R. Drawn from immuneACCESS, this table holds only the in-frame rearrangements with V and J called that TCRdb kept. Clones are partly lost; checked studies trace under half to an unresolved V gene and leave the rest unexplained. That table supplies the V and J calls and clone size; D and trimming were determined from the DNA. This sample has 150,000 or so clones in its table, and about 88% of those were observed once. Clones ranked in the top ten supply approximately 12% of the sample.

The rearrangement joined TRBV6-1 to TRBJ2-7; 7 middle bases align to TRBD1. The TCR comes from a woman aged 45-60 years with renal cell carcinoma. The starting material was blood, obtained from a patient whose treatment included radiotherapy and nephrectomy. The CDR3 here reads CASSEGRGSDEQYF. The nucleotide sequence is TGTGCCAGCAGTGAAGGCAGGGGGAGCGACGAGCAGTACTTC.